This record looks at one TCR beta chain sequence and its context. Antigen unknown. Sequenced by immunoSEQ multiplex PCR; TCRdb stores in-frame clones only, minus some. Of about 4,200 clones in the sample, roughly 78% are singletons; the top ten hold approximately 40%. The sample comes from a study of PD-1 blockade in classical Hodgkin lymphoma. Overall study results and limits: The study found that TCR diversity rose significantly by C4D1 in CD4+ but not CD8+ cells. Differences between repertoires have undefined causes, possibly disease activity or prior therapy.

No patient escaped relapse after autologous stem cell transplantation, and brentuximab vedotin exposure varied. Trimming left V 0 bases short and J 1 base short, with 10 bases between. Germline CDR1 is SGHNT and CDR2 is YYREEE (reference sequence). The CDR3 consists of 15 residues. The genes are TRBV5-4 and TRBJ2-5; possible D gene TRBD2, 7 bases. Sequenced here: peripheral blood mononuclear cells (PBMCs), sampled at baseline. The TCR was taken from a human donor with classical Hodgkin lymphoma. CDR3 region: CASSLGGGLQETQYF. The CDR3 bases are TGTGCCAGCAGCTTGGGGGGGGGCCTCCAAGAGACCCAGTACTTC. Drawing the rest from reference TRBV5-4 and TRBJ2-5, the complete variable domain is ETGVTQSPTHLIKTRGQQVTLRCSSQSGHNTVSWYQQALGQGPQFIFQYYREEENGRGNFPPRFSGLQFPNYSSELNVNALELDDSALYLCASSLGGGLQETQYFGPGTRLLVL.